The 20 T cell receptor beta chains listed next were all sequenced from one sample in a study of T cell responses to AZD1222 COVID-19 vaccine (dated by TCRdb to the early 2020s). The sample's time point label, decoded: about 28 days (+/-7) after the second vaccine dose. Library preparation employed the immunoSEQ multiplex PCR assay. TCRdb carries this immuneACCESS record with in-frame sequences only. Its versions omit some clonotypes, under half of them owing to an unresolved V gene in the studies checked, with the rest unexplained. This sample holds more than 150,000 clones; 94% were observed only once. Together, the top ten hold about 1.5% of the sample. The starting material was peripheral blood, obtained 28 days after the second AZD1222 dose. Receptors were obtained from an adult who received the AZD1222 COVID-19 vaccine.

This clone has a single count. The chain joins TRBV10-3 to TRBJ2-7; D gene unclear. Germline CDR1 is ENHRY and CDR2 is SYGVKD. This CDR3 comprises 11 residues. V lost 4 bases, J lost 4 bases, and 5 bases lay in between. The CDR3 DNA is TGTGCCATCAGTGTGGGGTACGAGCAGTACTTC. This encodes CAISVGYEQYF.

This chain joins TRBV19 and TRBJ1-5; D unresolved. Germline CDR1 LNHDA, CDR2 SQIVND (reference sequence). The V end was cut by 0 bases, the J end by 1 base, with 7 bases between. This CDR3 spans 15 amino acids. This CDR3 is CASSIDSPSNQPQHF. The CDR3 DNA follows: TGTGCCAGTAGTATAGACAGTCCCAGCAATCAGCCCCAGCATTTT. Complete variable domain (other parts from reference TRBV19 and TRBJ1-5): DGGITQSPKYLFRKEGQNVTLSCEQNLNHDAMYWYRQDPGQGLRLIYYSQIVNDFQKGDIAEGYSVSREKKESFPLTVTSAQKNPTAFYLCASSIDSPSNQPQHFGDGTRLSIL.

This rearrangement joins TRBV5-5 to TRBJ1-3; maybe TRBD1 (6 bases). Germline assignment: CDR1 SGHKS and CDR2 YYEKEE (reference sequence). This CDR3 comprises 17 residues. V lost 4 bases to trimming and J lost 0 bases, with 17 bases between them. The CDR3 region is CASSTRAGVPSGNTIYF. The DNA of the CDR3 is TGTGCCAGCAGCACCCGCGCAGGGGTCCCCTCTGGAAACACCATATATTTT. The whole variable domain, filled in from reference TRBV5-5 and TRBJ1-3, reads DAGVTQSPTHLIKTRGQQVTLRCSPISGHKSVSWYQQVLGQGPQFIFQYYEKEERGRGNFPDRFSARQFPNYSSELNVNALLLGDSALYLCASSTRAGVPSGNTIYFGEGSWLTVV.

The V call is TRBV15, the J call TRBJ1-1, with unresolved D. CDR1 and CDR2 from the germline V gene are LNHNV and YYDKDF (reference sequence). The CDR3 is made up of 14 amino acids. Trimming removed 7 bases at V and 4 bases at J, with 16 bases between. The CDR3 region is CATTPAPRSTEAFF. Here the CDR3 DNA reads TGTGCCACCACCCCAGCCCCGCGTAGCACTGAAGCTTTCTTT. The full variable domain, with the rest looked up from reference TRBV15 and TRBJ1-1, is DAMVIQNPRYQVTQFGKPVTLSCSQTLNHNVMYWYQQKSSQAPKLLFHYYDKDFNNEADTPDNFQSRRPNTSFCFLDIRSPGLGDTAMYLCATTPAPRSTEAFFGQGTRLTVV.

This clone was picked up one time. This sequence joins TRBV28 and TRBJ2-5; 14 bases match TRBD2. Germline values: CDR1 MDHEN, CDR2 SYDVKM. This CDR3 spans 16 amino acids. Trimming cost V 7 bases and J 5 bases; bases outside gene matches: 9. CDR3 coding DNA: TGTGCCAGCAACCCTGGGACTAGCGGGGGTCGGGAGACCCAGTACTTC. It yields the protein CASNPGTSGGRETQYF.

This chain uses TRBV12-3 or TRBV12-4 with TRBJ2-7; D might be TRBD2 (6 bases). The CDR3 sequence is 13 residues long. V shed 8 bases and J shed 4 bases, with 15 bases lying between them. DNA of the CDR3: TGTGCCAGCCGACGCGGGGTTCGATACGAGCAGTACTTC. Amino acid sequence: CASRRGVRYEQYF.

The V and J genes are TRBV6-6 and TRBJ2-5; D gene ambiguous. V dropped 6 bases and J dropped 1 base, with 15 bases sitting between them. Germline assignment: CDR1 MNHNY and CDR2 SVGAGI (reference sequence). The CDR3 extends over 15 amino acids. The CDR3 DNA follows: TGTGCCAGCAGCCCGCTAGGGCAGACCCAAGAGACCCAGTACTTC. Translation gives CASSPLGQTQETQYF.

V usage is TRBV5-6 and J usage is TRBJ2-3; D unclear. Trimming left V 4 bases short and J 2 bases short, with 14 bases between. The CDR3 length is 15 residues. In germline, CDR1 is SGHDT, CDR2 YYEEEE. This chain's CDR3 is CASSQIRIDTDTQYF. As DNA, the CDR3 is TGTGCCAGCAGCCAAATTCGCATAGACACAGATACGCAGTATTTT. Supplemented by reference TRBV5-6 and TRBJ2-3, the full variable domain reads DAGVTQSPTHLIKTRGQQVTLRCSPKSGHDTVSWYQQALGQGPQFIFQYYEEEERQRGNFPDRFSGHQFPNYSSELNVNALLLGDSALYLCASSQIRIDTDTQYFGPGTRLTVL.

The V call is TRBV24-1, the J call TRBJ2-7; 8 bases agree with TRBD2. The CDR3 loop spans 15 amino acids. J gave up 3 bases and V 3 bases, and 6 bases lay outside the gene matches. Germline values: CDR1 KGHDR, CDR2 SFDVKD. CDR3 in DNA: TGTGCCACCAGTGATCCCCGGACTAGCAGCTACGAGCAGTACTTC. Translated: CATSDPRTSSYEQYF.

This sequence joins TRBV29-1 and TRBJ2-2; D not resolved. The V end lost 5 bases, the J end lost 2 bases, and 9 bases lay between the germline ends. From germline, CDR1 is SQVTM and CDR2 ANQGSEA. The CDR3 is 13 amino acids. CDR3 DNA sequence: TGCAGCGTTCGAACCACCAACACCGGGGAGCTGTTTTTT. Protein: CSVRTTNTGELFF.

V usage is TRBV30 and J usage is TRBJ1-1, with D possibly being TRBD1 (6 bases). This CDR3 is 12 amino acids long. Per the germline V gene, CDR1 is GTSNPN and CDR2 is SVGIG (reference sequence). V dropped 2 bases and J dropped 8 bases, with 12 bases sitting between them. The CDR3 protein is CAWSLSGHEAFF. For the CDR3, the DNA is TGTGCCTGGAGTCTATCGGGACACGAAGCTTTCTTT.

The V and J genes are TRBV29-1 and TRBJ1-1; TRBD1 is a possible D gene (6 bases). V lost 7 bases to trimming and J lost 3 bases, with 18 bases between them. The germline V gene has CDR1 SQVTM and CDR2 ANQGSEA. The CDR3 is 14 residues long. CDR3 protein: CSASRGGADTEAFF. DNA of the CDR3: TGCAGCGCCTCGCGGGGGGGCGCCGACACTGAAGCTTTCTTT.

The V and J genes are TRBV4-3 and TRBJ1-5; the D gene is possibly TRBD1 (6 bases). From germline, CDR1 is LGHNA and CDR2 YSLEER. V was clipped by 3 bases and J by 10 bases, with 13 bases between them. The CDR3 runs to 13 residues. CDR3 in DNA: TGCGCCAGCAGCCAGGACAGAAACGGCCCCCAGCATTTT. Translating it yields CASSQDRNGPQHF.

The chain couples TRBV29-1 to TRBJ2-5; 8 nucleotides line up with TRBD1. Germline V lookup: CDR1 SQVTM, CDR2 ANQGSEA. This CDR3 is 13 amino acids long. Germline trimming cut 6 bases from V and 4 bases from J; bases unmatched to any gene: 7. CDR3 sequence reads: CSVVLTGAETQYF. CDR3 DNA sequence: TGCAGCGTGGTCCTGACAGGGGCAGAGACCCAGTACTTC.

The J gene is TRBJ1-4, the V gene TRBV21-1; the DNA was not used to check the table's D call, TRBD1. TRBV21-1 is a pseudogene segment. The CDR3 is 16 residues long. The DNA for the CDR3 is TGTGCCAGCAGCAGGAGGAGAGGGACAGCTAATGAAAAACTGTTTTTT. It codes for CASSRRRGTANEKLFF.

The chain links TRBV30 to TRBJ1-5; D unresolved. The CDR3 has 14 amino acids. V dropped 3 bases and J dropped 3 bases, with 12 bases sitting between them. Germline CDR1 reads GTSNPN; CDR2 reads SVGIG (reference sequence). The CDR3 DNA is TGTGCCTGGAGAGGTGCAGACTACAATCAGCCCCAGCATTTT. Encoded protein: CAWRGADYNQPQHF.

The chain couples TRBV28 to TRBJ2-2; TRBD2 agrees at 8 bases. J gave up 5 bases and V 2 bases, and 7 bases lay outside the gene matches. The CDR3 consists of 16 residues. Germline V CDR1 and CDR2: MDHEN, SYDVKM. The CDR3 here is CASSLIGTSTTGELFF. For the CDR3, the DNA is TGTGCCAGCAGTTTAATTGGGACTAGTACGACCGGGGAGCTGTTTTTT.

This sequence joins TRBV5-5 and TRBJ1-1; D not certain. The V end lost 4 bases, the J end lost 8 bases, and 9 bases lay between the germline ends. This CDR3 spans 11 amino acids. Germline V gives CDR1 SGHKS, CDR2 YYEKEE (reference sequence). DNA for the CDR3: TGTGCCAGCAGCCTTGTCCAAGAAGCTTTCTTT. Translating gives CASSLVQEAFF.

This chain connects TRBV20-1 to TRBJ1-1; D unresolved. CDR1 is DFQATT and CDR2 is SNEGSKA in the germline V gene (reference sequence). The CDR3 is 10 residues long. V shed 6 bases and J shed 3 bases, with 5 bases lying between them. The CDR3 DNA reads TGCAGTGCCAGCTACACTGAAGCTTTCTTT. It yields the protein CSASYTEAFF.

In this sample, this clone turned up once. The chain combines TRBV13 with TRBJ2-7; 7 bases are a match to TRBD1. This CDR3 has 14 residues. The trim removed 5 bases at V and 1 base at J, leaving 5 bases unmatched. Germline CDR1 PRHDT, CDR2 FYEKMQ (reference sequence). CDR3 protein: CASSHWDSSYEQYF. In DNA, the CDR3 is TGTGCCAGCAGCCACTGGGACAGTTCCTACGAGCAGTACTTC.